These T cell receptor beta chains were read from a single sample in a study of shared clonotypes between healthy human individuals. Here immunoSEQ multiplex PCR was the method, and the copy in TCRdb shows in-frame clones only, minus some. The top ten clones hold around 1.4% of a sample with approximately 980,000 clones, roughly 72% of them seen once. The sample comprised memory CD4+ T cells sorted from blood. The receptors derive from a man younger than 30 in good health. Each CDR3 is given with its conserved first and last residue. Fields, in order: D gene, clone size, V gene, J gene, CDR3 protein, CDR3 DNA. A D gene is named only where the DNA matches it firmly. Rows may omit the clone size; those that give it use once, few, many or a size class.

D gene: -
clone size: -
V gene: TRBV28
J gene: TRBJ1-6
CDR3 protein: CASSERASYNSPLHF
CDR3 DNA: TGTGCCAGCAGTGAGCGGGCCTCCTATAATTCACCCCTCCACTTT

D gene: -
clone size: -
V gene: TRBV5-1
J gene: TRBJ2-2
CDR3 protein: CASSLSSGFGGELFF
CDR3 DNA: TGCGCCAGCAGCTTATCCTCAGGGTTTGGCGGGGAGCTGTTTTTT

D gene: -
clone size: -
V gene: TRBV18
J gene: TRBJ2-5
CDR3 protein: CASSPPRFGGKTQYF
CDR3 DNA: TGTGCCAGCTCACCACCGAGATTTGGGGGCAAGACCCAGTACTTC

D gene: TRBD2
clone size: -
V gene: TRBV6-4
J gene: TRBJ2-7
CDR3 protein: CASGGGFRYEQYF
CDR3 DNA: TGTGCCAGCGGGGGGGGGTTTCGCTACGAGCAGTACTTC

D gene: TRBD1
clone size: -
V gene: TRBV10-2
J gene: TRBJ2-7
CDR3 protein: CASSEQQGFQQYF
CDR3 DNA: TGCGCCAGCAGTGAGCAACAGGGGTTTCAACAGTACTTC

D gene: -
clone size: once
V gene: TRBV6-1
J gene: TRBJ2-7
CDR3 protein: CASSEHYNYEQYF
CDR3 DNA: TGTGCCAGCAGTGAACATTATAACTACGAGCAGTACTTC

D gene: -
clone size: -
V gene: TRBV28
J gene: TRBJ2-7
CDR3 protein: CASSLYGGDEQYF
CDR3 DNA: TGTGCCAGCAGTTTATACGGGGGCGACGAGCAGTACTTC

D gene: -
clone size: many
V gene: TRBV29-1
J gene: TRBJ2-3
CDR3 protein: CSVELYSARTDTQYF
CDR3 DNA: TGCAGCGTTGAACTATACAGCGCCCGCACAGATACGCAGTATTTT

D gene: -
clone size: -
V gene: TRBV10-2
J gene: TRBJ1-2
CDR3 protein: CASSGNNYGYTF
CDR3 DNA: TGCGCCAGCAGTGGGAATAACTATGGCTACACCTTC

D gene: -
clone size: -
V gene: TRBV5-1
J gene: TRBJ1-2
CDR3 protein: CASSLVGEVGYTF
CDR3 DNA: TGCGCCAGCAGCTTGGTGGGTGAGGTTGGCTACACCTTC

D gene: -
clone size: few
V gene: TRBV5-1
J gene: TRBJ2-1
CDR3 protein: CASSSGTPNNEQFF
CDR3 DNA: TGCGCCAGCAGTTCCGGGACTCCCAACAATGAGCAGTTCTTC

D gene: -
clone size: -
V gene: TRBV30
J gene: TRBJ2-3
CDR3 protein: CAWSVLRLTDTQYF
CDR3 DNA: TGTGCCTGGAGTGTACTTAGGTTAACAGATACGCAGTATTTT

D gene: -
clone size: -
V gene: TRBV7-7
J gene: TRBJ2-5
CDR3 protein: CASSYGEGGETQYF
CDR3 DNA: TGTGCTAGCAGCTACGGGGAGGGGGGAGAGACCCAGTACTTC

D gene: -
clone size: -
V gene: TRBV6-6
J gene: TRBJ2-3
CDR3 protein: CASSLTSIDTQYF
CDR3 DNA: TGTGCCAGCAGTTTGACCTCCATAGATACGCAGTATTTT

D gene: -
clone size: -
V gene: TRBV6-6
J gene: TRBJ1-5
CDR3 protein: CASSYGGGTQHF
CDR3 DNA: TGTGCCAGCAGTTACGGGGGTGGGACCCAGCATTTT

D gene: TRBD1
clone size: -
V gene: TRBV6-5
J gene: TRBJ1-2
CDR3 protein: CASSYGETGIIYGYTF
CDR3 DNA: TGTGCCAGCAGTTATGGGGAGACAGGGATCATTTATGGCTACACCTTC

D gene: TRBD1
clone size: once
V gene: TRBV19
J gene: TRBJ1-2
CDR3 protein: CASKGDRGSESNYGYTF
CDR3 DNA: TGTGCCAGTAAAGGGGACAGGGGTTCTGAGAGTAACTATGGCTACACCTTC

D gene: -
clone size: few
V gene: TRBV5-4
J gene: TRBJ1-5
CDR3 protein: CASSLGVDQPQHF
CDR3 DNA: TGTGCCAGCAGCTTGGGGGTAGATCAGCCCCAGCATTTT

D gene: TRBD2
clone size: -
V gene: TRBV9
J gene: TRBJ2-5
CDR3 protein: CASSVGLAGFETQYF
CDR3 DNA: TGTGCCAGCAGCGTAGGACTAGCGGGCTTCGAGACCCAGTACTTC

D gene: TRBD1
clone size: few
V gene: TRBV6-1
J gene: TRBJ1-6
CDR3 protein: CASSPGTGKGSPLHF
CDR3 DNA: TGTGCCAGCAGCCCCGGGACAGGGAAAGGTTCACCCCTCCACTTT

D gene: -
clone size: -
V gene: TRBV19
J gene: TRBJ2-1
CDR3 protein: CASMDRSSYNEQFF
CDR3 DNA: TGTGCCAGTATGGACAGATCTTCCTACAATGAGCAGTTCTTC

D gene: -
clone size: -
V gene: TRBV28
J gene: TRBJ1-6
CDR3 protein: CASSLMGGGSPLHF
CDR3 DNA: TGTGCCAGCAGTTTGATGGGGGGAGGCTCACCCCTCCACTTT

D gene: TRBD2
clone size: -
V gene: TRBV28
J gene: TRBJ2-1
CDR3 protein: CASSVPGLAVYNEQFF
CDR3 DNA: TGTGCCAGCAGTGTACCGGGACTAGCGGTCTACAATGAGCAGTTCTTC

D gene: -
clone size: -
V gene: TRBV4-1
J gene: TRBJ1-2
CDR3 protein: CASSQDYSGNYGYTF
CDR3 DNA: TGCGCCAGCAGCCAAGACTACTCAGGAAACTATGGCTACACCTTC

D gene: -
clone size: -
V gene: TRBV5-1
J gene: TRBJ2-2
CDR3 protein: CASSRDRTPGTGELFF
CDR3 DNA: TGCGCCAGCAGCCGGGACCGAACTCCGGGGACCGGGGAGCTGTTTTTT

D gene: -
clone size: once
V gene: TRBV6-1
J gene: TRBJ2-2
CDR3 protein: CASSDGWGAAGELFF
CDR3 DNA: TGTGCCAGCAGTGACGGGTGGGGGGCGGCCGGGGAGCTGTTTTTT

D gene: -
clone size: few
V gene: TRBV14
J gene: TRBJ1-1
CDR3 protein: CASSQAPGTEAFF
CDR3 DNA: TGTGCCAGCAGCCAAGCGCCGGGCACTGAAGCTTTCTTT

D gene: -
clone size: -
V gene: TRBV10-3
J gene: TRBJ2-1
CDR3 protein: CAIKGAGTPNNEQFF
CDR3 DNA: TGTGCCATCAAAGGGGCCGGGACTCCCAACAATGAGCAGTTCTTC

D gene: -
clone size: once
V gene: TRBV7-7
J gene: TRBJ2-6
CDR3 protein: CASSSPGPMIHSGANVLTF
CDR3 DNA: TGTGCTAGCAGCTCACCGGGACCCATGATACACTCTGGGGCCAACGTCCTGACTTTC

D gene: TRBD2
clone size: -
V gene: TRBV7-9
J gene: TRBJ2-2
CDR3 protein: CASSLPGTSAGELFF
CDR3 DNA: TGTGCCAGCAGCTTACCCGGGACTAGTGCCGGGGAGCTGTTTTTT

D gene: -
clone size: -
V gene: TRBV27
J gene: TRBJ1-6
CDR3 protein: CASSPSRDLGPPLHF
CDR3 DNA: TGTGCCAGCAGTCCCTCCCGGGACCTCGGGCCACCCCTCCACTTT

D gene: -
clone size: -
V gene: TRBV5-1
J gene: TRBJ2-1
CDR3 protein: CASSLEASDYNEQFF
CDR3 DNA: TGCGCCAGCAGCTTGGAGGCTAGCGATTACAATGAGCAGTTCTTC

D gene: TRBD1
clone size: -
V gene: TRBV5-1
J gene: TRBJ2-1
CDR3 protein: CASSSTPGTVYNEQFF
CDR3 DNA: TGCGCCAGCAGCTCCACCCCGGGGACAGTATACAATGAGCAGTTCTTC

D gene: -
clone size: -
V gene: TRBV2
J gene: TRBJ2-7
CDR3 protein: CASSRLGGESYEQYF
CDR3 DNA: TGTGCCAGCAGTCGCCTGGGCGGCGAGTCCTACGAGCAGTACTTC

D gene: TRBD2
clone size: -
V gene: TRBV5-4
J gene: TRBJ2-1
CDR3 protein: CASSARTSGVLDEQFF
CDR3 DNA: TGTGCCAGCAGCGCAAGGACTAGCGGGGTTCTCGATGAGCAGTTCTTC

D gene: -
clone size: -
V gene: TRBV30
J gene: TRBJ1-5
CDR3 protein: CAWTKGSFGQPQHF
CDR3 DNA: TGTGCCTGGACAAAAGGGAGTTTTGGACAGCCCCAGCATTTT

D gene: TRBD2
clone size: -
V gene: TRBV2
J gene: TRBJ2-7
CDR3 protein: CASSPLAGGLHEQYF
CDR3 DNA: TGTGCCAGCAGTCCTCTAGCGGGAGGCCTCCACGAGCAGTACTTC

D gene: TRBD2
clone size: -
V gene: TRBV5-5
J gene: TRBJ2-4
CDR3 protein: CASSPIAGNWENIQYF
CDR3 DNA: TGTGCCAGCAGCCCGATAGCGGGAAACTGGGAAAACATTCAGTACTTC

D gene: TRBD1
clone size: -
V gene: TRBV19
J gene: TRBJ2-4
CDR3 protein: CASSPRTGGTYGKNIQYF
CDR3 DNA: TGTGCCAGTAGTCCCCGGACAGGGGGCACTTACGGCAAAAACATTCAGTACTTC

D gene: TRBD1
clone size: -
V gene: TRBV7-2
J gene: TRBJ2-7
CDR3 protein: CASSFMGQGSEQYF
CDR3 DNA: TGTGCCAGCAGCTTCATGGGACAGGGCTCCGAGCAGTACTTC

D gene: -
clone size: -
V gene: TRBV7-3
J gene: TRBJ1-6
CDR3 protein: CASSLVGLSENSPLHF
CDR3 DNA: TGTGCCAGCAGCCTCGTAGGACTCTCGGAAAATTCACCCCTCCACTTT

D gene: -
clone size: -
V gene: TRBV7-9
J gene: TRBJ1-1
CDR3 protein: CASSLKGYGDEAFF
CDR3 DNA: TGTGCCAGCAGCTTAAAAGGGTACGGGGATGAAGCTTTCTTT

D gene: -
clone size: -
V gene: TRBV11-2
J gene: TRBJ1-2
CDR3 protein: CASSLDQGRFAYGYTF
CDR3 DNA: TGTGCCAGCAGCTTAGATCAGGGGCGGTTCGCCTATGGCTACACCTTC

D gene: TRBD1
clone size: -
V gene: TRBV7-2
J gene: TRBJ1-1
CDR3 protein: CASSVGQGAGTEAFF
CDR3 DNA: TGTGCCAGCAGCGTTGGACAGGGGGCGGGCACTGAAGCTTTCTTT

D gene: -
clone size: -
V gene: TRBV2
J gene: TRBJ2-7
CDR3 protein: CASSEADSFTYEQYF
CDR3 DNA: TGTGCCAGCAGTGAAGCGGACAGCTTTACCTACGAGCAGTACTTC

D gene: -
clone size: -
V gene: TRBV5-4
J gene: TRBJ1-1
CDR3 protein: CASSTPSGNTEAFF
CDR3 DNA: TGTGCCAGCAGTACACCGTCTGGGAACACTGAAGCTTTCTTT

D gene: TRBD1
clone size: -
V gene: TRBV6-5
J gene: TRBJ2-7
CDR3 protein: CASREAGTGGYEQYF
CDR3 DNA: TGTGCCAGCAGGGAGGCCGGGACAGGGGGCTACGAGCAGTACTTC

D gene: -
clone size: -
V gene: TRBV5-1
J gene: TRBJ1-2
CDR3 protein: CASSPQAMGTSYGYTF
CDR3 DNA: TGCGCCAGCAGCCCCCAGGCTATGGGGACAAGCTATGGCTACACCTTC

D gene: -
clone size: -
V gene: TRBV11-2
J gene: TRBJ2-7
CDR3 protein: CASSSGAWEQYF
CDR3 DNA: TGTGCCAGCAGCTCCGGGGCGTGGGAGCAGTACTTC

D gene: -
clone size: -
V gene: TRBV27
J gene: TRBJ2-5
CDR3 protein: CASSLMETQYF
CDR3 DNA: TGTGCCAGCAGTTTAATGGAGACCCAGTACTTC

D gene: TRBD1
clone size: -
V gene: TRBV13
J gene: TRBJ2-3
CDR3 protein: CASSPTGKGADTQYF
CDR3 DNA: TGTGCCAGCAGCCCGACAGGGAAGGGCGCAGATACGCAGTATTTT

D gene: TRBD2
clone size: -
V gene: TRBV7-2
J gene: TRBJ2-3
CDR3 protein: CAFQREGNTDTQYF
CDR3 DNA: TGTGCTTTCCAGCGGGAGGGGAACACAGATACGCAGTATTTT

D gene: -
clone size: -
V gene: TRBV7-9
J gene: TRBJ2-7
CDR3 protein: CASRGKGYEQYF
CDR3 DNA: TGTGCCAGCAGGGGGAAGGGATACGAGCAGTACTTC